The clone carrying this T cell receptor (beta chain) came up many times. Its antigen remains unidentified. Template switching by 5'RACE produced TCR cDNA, adding a universal primer site and UMIs. From the 5' RACE reads, TCRdb called clonotypes with MiXCR, one entry per CDR3 protein. The repertoire holds some 200,000 distinct CDR3 sequences, with around 10% as singletons. These data come from a study of T cells after yellow fever vaccination. Regarding the study as a whole: Researchers cautioned that FACS-sorted repertoires could harbor abundant clonotypes contaminating from the bulk population. Peaking faster, on day 5 versus 15, the secondary response was nonetheless weaker.

The CDR3 is 14 amino acids. Germline V CDR1 and CDR2: SNHLY, FYNNEI. Trimming pared 7 bases from V and 7 bases from J, leaving 14 bases between. The TCR was taken from a man younger than 35 who received the YFV17D yellow fever vaccine. The V call is TRBV2, the J call TRBJ1-6; possibly TRBD1 for D (5 bases). Specimen: CD8+ T cells sorted from PBMCs, collected 15 days after the yellow fever booster vaccination. Written as DNA, the CDR3 is TGTGCCAGCACCTTGTCAGGGTGGAATTCACCCCTCCACTTT. Translation: CASTLSGWNSPLHF.